A single T cell receptor beta chain is shown here with its context. This clonotype was counted only a few times. This receptor's antigen is unknown. Per-nucleotide qualities are absent, and no much larger clonotype sits a single base away. Counted from cysteine to phenylalanine, this CDR3 has 12 amino acids. The kept DNA is CDR3 alone, 36 bases in frame from the first base. This entry is derived from a study of CD8 T cells in ankylosing spondylitis (dated by TCRdb to about 2017). Broadly, across the study: To find TCR variants linked to disease, the study profiled T cell receptor beta repertoires in ankylosing spondylitis patients and healthy donors. The whole study cohort included 90 to 120 healthy donors and about two dozen ankylosing spondylitis patients. Samples of peripheral blood were taken, and for ankylosing spondylitis patients, synovial fluid was collected as well.

Results the study describes overall, beyond this receptor: The disease-linked clones had a CD8+ phenotype and were found at relatively low frequencies in peripheral blood. Some motif variants were previously reported in synovial fluid and blood of reactive arthritis patients, suggesting common disease-initiation mechanisms. The disease-linked clones were reported to be significantly enriched in matched synovial fluid samples from ankylosing spondylitis patients. Blood from ankylosing spondylitis patients appeared to be characterized by a TCR beta motif made up of under 10 highly homologous amino acid variants.

The data were produced on an Illumina HiSeq 2500. Quantitative 5'-RACE with molecular barcodes was the method used to prepare the TCR beta libraries. In the paper's pipeline: A new computational method, built on a probabilistic model of VDJ rearrangement, was used to identify disease-linked TCR variants. TCRdb's own reprocessing of the public reads used fastp at Q25 and MiXCR and kept productive beta chains. Rows merge per CDR3 protein into single entries with the most common DNA and genes. In this record, the V and J calls reflect TCRdb's handling and not the investigators' own analysis. In all, the sample holds about 840,000 distinct CDR3 sequences, and about 12% of those were seen once. Approximately 0.51% of the sample goes to the ten largest clones.

The clonotype was recovered from a male donor with ankylosing spondylitis. Rearrangement joined TRBV21-1 to TRBJ2-3; TRBD2, the table's D call, was not compared with the DNA. TRBV21-1 is annotated as a pseudogene. Sequencing was performed on blood, either unsorted or a sorted T cell fraction (not recorded which). The nucleotides are TGTGCCGGATTACAGCGGCCAGATACGCAGTATTTT. The resulting protein is CAGLQRPDTQYF.